The 3 T cell receptor beta chains reported below all come from one sample, sequenced in a study of CD8 T cells in Susac syndrome. RNA amounts of roughly 0.5 to 1 ug underwent reverse transcription with random hexamers. TCRdb re-analysed the immunoSEQ multiplex PCR reads in MiXCR, keeping a single row per CDR3 protein. There are fewer than 250,000 distinct CDR3 sequences in the sample; around 93% occur only once, and 0.1% lies in the top ten. The sequencing input was CD4+ T cells from PBMCs. The receptors come from a human donor in good health.

As to this clonotype: Compared with germline, one end of the junction differs, possibly owing to a read error. The J gene is TRBJ2-5, the V gene TRBV7-7; a possible D gene is TRBD2 (7 bases). The CDR3 is 15 amino acids. In germline, CDR1 is SSHAT, CDR2 FNYEAQ (reference sequence). The CDR3 DNA sequence: TGTGCTAGCAGCCAGCAGGGGAGGGCAGGAGAGACCCAGTACTTC. Translating gives CASSQQGRAGETQYF.

The chain carries TRBV5-1 and TRBJ2-5; a possible D gene is TRBD1 (5 bases). Germline-derived CDR1 and CDR2 are SGHRS and YFSETQ. V was cut by 1 base and J by 1 base, with 11 bases left in between. The CDR3 consists of 15 residues. For the CDR3, the DNA is TGCGCCAGCAGCTTGAGGGGCCTCTCCCAAGAGACCCAGTACTTC. Amino acid sequence: CASSLRGLSQETQYF. Filled out from reference TRBV5-1 and TRBJ2-5, the complete variable domain reads KAGVTQTPRYLIKTRGQQVTLSCSPISGHRSVSWYQQTPGQGLQFLFEYFSETQRNKGNFPGRFSGRQFSNSRSEMNVSTLELGDSALYLCASSLRGLSQETQYFGPGTRLLVL.

DNA of the CDR3: TGTGCCAGCAGCTTAGATGTCAACACTGAAGCTTTCTTT. It yields the protein CASSLDVNTEAFF. The chain has TRBV11-1 and TRBJ1-1; D call uncertain. CDR3 length: 13 residues. V gave up 1 base and J gave up 2 bases, with 5 bases separating them. Germline V CDR1 and CDR2: SGHAT, FQDESV (reference sequence).